This passage covers 19 T cell receptor beta chains from one sample sequenced in a study of blood T cell repertoires in COVID-19. Method: immunoSEQ multiplex PCR; TCRdb's copy keeps in-frame clones and lacks some. Of about 90,000 clones listed, more than 80% are singletons. Sequencing was carried out using peripheral blood. The receptor set was obtained from a man between 45 and 60 years old with COVID-19, enrolled during active disease.

The chain couples TRBV20-1 to TRBJ1-2; D call uncertain. V was trimmed by 3 bases and J by 4 bases, leaving 12 bases between them. The CDR3 spans 13 residues. CDR1 is DFQATT, CDR2 SNEGSKA, per germline (reference sequence). CDR3 nucleotide sequence: TGCAGTGCTAGTTTCAGGTCCGTCTATGGCTACACCTTC. This sequence encodes CSASFRSVYGYTF.

This clone was observed a handful of times. The chain uses TRBV7-9 and TRBJ1-6; D possibly corresponds to TRBD1 (5 bases). The length of the CDR3 is 14 residues. Trimming took 1 base from V and 14 from J, leaving 15 bases between them. CDR1 is SEHNR and CDR2 is FQNEAQ in the germline V gene (reference sequence). The CDR3: CASSLGGSMVALHF. The DNA for the CDR3 is TGTGCCAGCAGCTTAGGGGGCTCCATGGTAGCCCTCCACTTT.

The chain joins TRBV6-6 to TRBJ1-2; 10 positions agree with TRBD1. The ends lost 6 bases at V and 7 bases at J; junction bases unmatched: 14. Looked up from germline, CDR1 is MNHNY and CDR2 is SVGAGI (reference sequence). CDR3 length: 16 residues. CDR3 DNA: TGTGCCAGCAGCCCCTCGCGGGGGGGGACAGGGGCTGGCTACACCTTC. The encoded protein is CASSPSRGGTGAGYTF.

The chain has TRBV9 and TRBJ2-3; the match to TRBD2 covers 13 bases. Per the germline V gene, CDR1 is SGDLS and CDR2 is YYNGEE. J lost 7 bases, V lost 3 bases, and 8 bases had no gene match. CDR3 length: 16 residues. The CDR3 region is CASSETSGGAVNTQYF. The CDR3 region has the DNA TGTGCCAGCAGCGAAACTAGCGGGGGGGCCGTCAATACGCAGTATTTT.

A few counts support this clone. The rearrangement uses TRBV7-2 and TRBJ2-3; D perhaps matches TRBD2 (7 bases). Germline V gene lookup returns CDR1 SGHTA and CDR2 FQGNSA. The CDR3 runs 16 residues. Trimming left V 2 bases short and J 5 bases short, with 17 bases between. The DNA for the CDR3 is TGTGCCAGCAGCTTATCGATTGGGGGGGCCGAAGATACGCAGTATTTT. It is translated as CASSLSIGGAEDTQYF.

The CDR3 protein is CASSLMGQLTTEAFF. CDR3 DNA: TGTGCCAGCAGCTTAATGGGACAGCTCACCACTGAAGCTTTCTTT. The rearrangement links TRBV7-9 to TRBJ1-1, with 7 bases that match TRBD1. The germline CDR1 and CDR2 sequences are SEHNR and FQNEAQ (reference sequence). The CDR3 contains 15 residues. V trimming: 2 bases; J trimming: 4 bases; junction bases outside the gene matches: 7.

The rearrangement links TRBV2 to TRBJ2-1, with 14 bases aligning to TRBD2. Per the germline V gene, CDR1 is SNHLY and CDR2 is FYNNEI. V was clipped by 8 bases and J by 9 bases; unmatched bases: 6. The CDR3 has 14 amino acids. The CDR3 here is CASLGLAGGGEQFF. Here the CDR3 DNA reads TGTGCCAGCCTCGGACTAGCGGGGGGAGGTGAGCAGTTCTTC.

V and J are TRBV7-3 and TRBJ2-1; 7 nucleotides agree with TRBD2. This CDR3 comprises 14 residues. Germline CDR1 reads SGHTA; CDR2 reads FQGTGA. The ends lost 3 bases at V and 6 bases at J; junction bases unmatched: 5. The CDR3: CASSFGPGGNEQFF. CDR3 DNA: TGTGCCAGCAGCTTCGGCCCGGGGGGCAATGAGCAGTTCTTC.

For the CDR3, the DNA is TGTGCCAGCAGCCAATCCCACACATACTCTGGAAACACCATATATTTT. It codes for CASSQSHTYSGNTIYF. This chain links TRBV4-2 with TRBJ1-3, with unresolved D. The CDR3 is 16 residues long. The germline CDR1 and CDR2 sequences are LGHNA and YNFKEQ. V lost 2 bases and J 0 bases, leaving 11 bases between the germline ends.

Relative to its sample, this clone is medium-sized. The rearrangement joins TRBV27 to TRBJ2-5; D is perhaps TRBD2 (6 bases). Germline loops: CDR1 MNHEY, CDR2 SMNVEV (reference sequence). V lost 5 bases to trimming and J lost 5 bases, with 18 bases between them. The CDR3 runs to 15 residues. The DNA of the CDR3 is TGTGCCAGCAGTCCAGGGACTCAGCGTCGGGAGACCCAGTACTTC. Translating it yields CASSPGTQRRETQYF.

This clone has a single count. This sequence joins TRBV20-1 and TRBJ2-3, with D possibly being TRBD2 (7 bases). Looked up from germline, CDR1 is DFQATT and CDR2 is SNEGSKA (reference sequence). The CDR3 totals 13 residues. The V and J ends lost 3 bases and 5 bases respectively, with 12 bases between them. The DNA for the CDR3 is TGCAGTGCTAGTAGGGGGGGAGGAGATACGCAGTATTTT. Translation gives CSASRGGGDTQYF.

This clone appeared a few times. The chain couples TRBV6-5 to TRBJ2-1, with 15 positions matching TRBD2. The V gene end was trimmed by 7 bases and the J gene end by 9 bases; junction bases not matched to a gene: 4. Germline V gene lookup returns CDR1 MNHEY and CDR2 SVGAGI. The CDR3 extends over 14 amino acids. DNA of the CDR3: TGTGCCAGCAACCCGGGACTAGCGGGGGGTGAGCAGTTCTTC. This sequence encodes CASNPGLAGGEQFF.

V usage is TRBV7-9 and J usage is TRBJ2-1; 15 bases are a match to TRBD2. The V gene's germline CDR1 is SEHNR and CDR2 FQNEAQ (reference sequence). With V trimmed by 4 bases and J by 13 bases, 8 bases remained unmatched. CDR3 length: 15 amino acids. The CDR3 loop reads CASSSRTSGGADQFF. The CDR3 nucleotides read TGTGCCAGCAGCTCCCGGACTAGCGGGGGGGCAGATCAGTTCTTC.

This chain connects TRBV3-1 (or the pseudogene TRBV3-2) to TRBJ1-6; no definite D call. The CDR3 extends over 13 amino acids. CDR1 is LGHDT and CDR2 is YNNKEL in the germline V gene (reference sequence). V lost 6 bases and J lost 6, with 9 bases in between. The CDR3 nucleotides read TGTGCCAGCAGAGACGGAGGTAATTCACCCCTCCACTTT. It translates to CASRDGGNSPLHF.

The chain has TRBV6-5 and TRBJ1-1; tentative D call: TRBD1 (6 bases). The CDR3 runs 15 residues. Germline V lookup: CDR1 MNHEY, CDR2 SVGAGI. The V end was cut by 6 bases, the J end by 1 base, with 15 bases between. The CDR3 loop is CASRISTGANTEAFF. CDR3 sequence (DNA): TGTGCCAGCAGAATCTCGACAGGCGCGAACACTGAAGCTTTCTTT.

The gene calls are TRBV28 and TRBJ2-7, with TRBD2 matching 9 bases. V trimming: 11 bases; J trimming: 0 bases; junction bases outside the gene matches: 5. This CDR3 spans 13 amino acids. Germline assignment: CDR1 MDHEN and CDR2 SYDVKM. CDR3 residues: CAHSGGHSYEQYF. The CDR3 coding sequence is TGTGCCCATAGCGGGGGCCACTCCTACGAGCAGTACTTC.

This clone was detected a few times. V usage is TRBV5-4 and J usage is TRBJ2-2; unclear D gene. Germline CDR1 and CDR2: SGHNT and YYREEE (reference sequence). The V end lost 1 base, the J end lost 6 bases, and 7 bases lay between the germline ends. The CDR3 sequence is 13 residues long. The CDR3 DNA reads as TGTGCCAGCAGCTTGCCCGGAGCCGGGGAGCTGTTTTTT. It yields the protein CASSLPGAGELFF. Complete variable domain (other parts from reference TRBV5-4 and TRBJ2-2): ETGVTQSPTHLIKTRGQQVTLRCSSQSGHNTVSWYQQALGQGPQFIFQYYREEENGRGNFPPRFSGLQFPNYSSELNVNALELDDSALYLCASSLPGAGELFFGEGSRLTVL.

This chain joins TRBV9 and TRBJ2-5; a possible D gene is TRBD2 (6 bases). The V gene's germline CDR1 is SGDLS and CDR2 YYNGEE. V gave up 0 bases and J gave up 5 bases, with 17 bases separating them. The CDR3 covers 16 residues. The chain's CDR3 is CASSVGDGGLGETQYF. The CDR3 coding sequence is TGTGCCAGCAGCGTAGGTGACGGGGGATTGGGGGAGACCCAGTACTTC.

This sequence joins TRBV28 and TRBJ2-7; 7 bases are shared with TRBD1. The J segment lost 10 bases and the V segment lost 5 bases, leaving 14 bases of the junction unmatched. The CDR3 is 14 residues long. CDR1 and CDR2 (germline): MDHEN, SYDVKM. In DNA form, the CDR3 reads TGTGCCAGCAGTCCCATCGACAGGGAAGGGGGTCAGTACTTC. Encoded protein: CASSPIDREGGQYF.